The clone carrying this T cell receptor (beta chain) was counted a few times. The TCRbeta library was prepared with unique molecular identifiers. TCRdb reprocessed the PCR reads via MiXCR and lists one record per CDR3 protein. Found here are about 540,000 distinct CDR3 sequences, around 17% of them singletons; the top ten hold 3% to 4%. This sample is part of a study of T-cell reconstitution after alpha-beta-depleted transplantation in children. This CDR3 spans 18 amino acids. V was pared by 8 bases and J by 1 base, with 18 bases of the junction left unmatched. Germline assignment: CDR1 SGHVS and CDR2 FNYEAQ.

The V and J genes are TRBV7-6 and TRBJ2-3; 7 bases agree with TRBD2. The sample in question was PBMCs from the stem cell graft donor, obtained from the stem cell graft. The sequence came from a human donor who donated a stem cell graft to a child with acute lymphoblastic leukemia. The CDR3: CASGPGPGRALGTDTQYF. In DNA form, the CDR3 reads TGTGCCAGCGGCCCTGGGCCGGGGAGGGCCCTTGGCACAGATACGCAGTATTTT. The variable domain in full, with the rest retrieved from reference TRBV7-6 and TRBJ2-3, is GAGVSQSPRYKVTKRGQDVALRCDPISGHVSLYWYRQALGQGPEFLTYFNYEAQQDKSGLPNDRFSAERPEGSISTLTIQRTEQRDSAMYRCASGPGPGRALGTDTQYFGPGTRLTVL.